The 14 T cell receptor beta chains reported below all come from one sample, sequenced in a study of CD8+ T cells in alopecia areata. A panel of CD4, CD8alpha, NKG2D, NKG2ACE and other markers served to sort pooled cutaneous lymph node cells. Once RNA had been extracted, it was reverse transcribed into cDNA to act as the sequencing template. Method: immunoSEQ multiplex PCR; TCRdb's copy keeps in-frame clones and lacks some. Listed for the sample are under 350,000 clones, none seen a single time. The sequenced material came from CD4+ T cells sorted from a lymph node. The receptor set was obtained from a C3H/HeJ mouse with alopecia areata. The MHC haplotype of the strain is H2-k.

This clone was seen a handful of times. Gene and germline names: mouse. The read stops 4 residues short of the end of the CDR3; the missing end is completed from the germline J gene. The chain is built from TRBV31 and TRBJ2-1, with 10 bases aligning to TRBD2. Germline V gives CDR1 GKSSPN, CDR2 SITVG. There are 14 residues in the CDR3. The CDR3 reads CAWSTGTGVAEQFF. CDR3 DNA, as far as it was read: TGTGCCTGGAGTACCGGGACTGGGGTCGCT.

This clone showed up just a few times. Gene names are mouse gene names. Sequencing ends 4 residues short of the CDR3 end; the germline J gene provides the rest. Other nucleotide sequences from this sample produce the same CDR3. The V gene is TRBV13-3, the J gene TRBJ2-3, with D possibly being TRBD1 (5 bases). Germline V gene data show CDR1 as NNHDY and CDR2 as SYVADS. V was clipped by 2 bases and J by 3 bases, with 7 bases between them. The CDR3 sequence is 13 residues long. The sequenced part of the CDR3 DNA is TGTGCCAGCAGTGAAGGACAAGCAGAA. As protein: CASSEGQAE. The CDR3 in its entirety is CASSEGQAETLYF.

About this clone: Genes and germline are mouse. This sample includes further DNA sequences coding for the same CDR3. The CDR3 sequence is CTCSADEGANSDYTF. CDR3 DNA (partial): TGCACCTGCAGTGCAGATGAGGGGGCGAACTCC. V gene TRBV1 combines with J gene TRBJ1-2; 7 nucleotides line up with TRBD1. Read data end 4 residues before the CDR3 end; the end is taken from the germline J gene. Per germline, CDR1 NSQYPW and CDR2 LRSPGD (reference sequence). V shed 0 bases, J shed 2 bases, and the junction held 3 bases outside the gene matches. This CDR3 has 15 residues.

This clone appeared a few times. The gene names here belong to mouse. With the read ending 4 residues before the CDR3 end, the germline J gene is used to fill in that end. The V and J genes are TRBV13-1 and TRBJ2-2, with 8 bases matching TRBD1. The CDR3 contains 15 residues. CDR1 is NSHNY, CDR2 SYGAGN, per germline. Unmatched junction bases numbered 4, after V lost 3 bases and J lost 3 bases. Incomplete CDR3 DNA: TGTGCCAGCAGTGGGAACAGGGGGGACACCGGG. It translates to CASSGNRGDTG. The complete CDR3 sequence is CASSGNRGDTGQLYF.

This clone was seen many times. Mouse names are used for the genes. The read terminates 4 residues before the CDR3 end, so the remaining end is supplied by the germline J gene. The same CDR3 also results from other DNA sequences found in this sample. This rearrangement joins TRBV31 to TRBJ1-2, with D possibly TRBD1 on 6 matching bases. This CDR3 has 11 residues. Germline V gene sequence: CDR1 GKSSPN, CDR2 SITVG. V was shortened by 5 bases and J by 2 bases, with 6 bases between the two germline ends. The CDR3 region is CAWGQNSDYTF. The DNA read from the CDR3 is TGTGCCTGGGGACAGAACTCC.

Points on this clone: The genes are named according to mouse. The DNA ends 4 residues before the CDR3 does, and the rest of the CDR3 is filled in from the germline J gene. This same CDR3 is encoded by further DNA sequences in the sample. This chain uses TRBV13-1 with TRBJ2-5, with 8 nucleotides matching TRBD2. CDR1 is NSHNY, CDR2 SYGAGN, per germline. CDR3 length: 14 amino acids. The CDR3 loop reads CASSDLGGEDTQYF. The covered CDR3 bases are TGTGCCAGCAGTGATCTGGGGGGTGAAGAC.

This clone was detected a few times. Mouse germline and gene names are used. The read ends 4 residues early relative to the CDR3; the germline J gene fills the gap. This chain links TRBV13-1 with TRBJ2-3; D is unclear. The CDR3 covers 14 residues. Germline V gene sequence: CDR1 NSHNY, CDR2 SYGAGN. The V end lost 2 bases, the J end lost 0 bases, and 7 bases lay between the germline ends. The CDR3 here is CASSEKTSAETLYF. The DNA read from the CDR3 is TGTGCCAGCAGTGAAAAGACTAGTGCAGAA.

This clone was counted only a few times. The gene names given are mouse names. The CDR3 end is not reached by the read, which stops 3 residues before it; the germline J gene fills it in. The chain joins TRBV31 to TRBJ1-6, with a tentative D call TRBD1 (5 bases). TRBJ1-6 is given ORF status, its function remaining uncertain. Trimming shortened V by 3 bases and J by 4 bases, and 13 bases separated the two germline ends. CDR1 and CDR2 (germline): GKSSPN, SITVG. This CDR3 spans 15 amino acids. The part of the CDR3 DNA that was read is TGTGCCTGGAGGCTTCGACAGACATATAATTCGCCC. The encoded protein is CAWRLRQTYNSP. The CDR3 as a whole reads CAWRLRQTYNSPLYF.

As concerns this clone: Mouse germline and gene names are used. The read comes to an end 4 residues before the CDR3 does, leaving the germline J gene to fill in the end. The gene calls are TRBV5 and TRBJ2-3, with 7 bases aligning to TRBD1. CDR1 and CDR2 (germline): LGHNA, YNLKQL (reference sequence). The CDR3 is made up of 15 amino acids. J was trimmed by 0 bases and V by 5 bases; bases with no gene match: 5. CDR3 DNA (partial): TGTGCCAGCAGCTCGACAGGGTCTAGTGCAGAA. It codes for CASSSTGSSAE. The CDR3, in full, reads CASSSTGSSAETLYF.

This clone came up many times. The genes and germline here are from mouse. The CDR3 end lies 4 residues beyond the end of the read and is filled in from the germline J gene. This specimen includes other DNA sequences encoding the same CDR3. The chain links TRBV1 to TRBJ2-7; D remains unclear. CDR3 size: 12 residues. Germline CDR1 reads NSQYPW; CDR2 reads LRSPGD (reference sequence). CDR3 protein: CTCSAEQYEQYF. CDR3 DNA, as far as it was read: TGCACCTGCAGTGCAGAACAGTAT.

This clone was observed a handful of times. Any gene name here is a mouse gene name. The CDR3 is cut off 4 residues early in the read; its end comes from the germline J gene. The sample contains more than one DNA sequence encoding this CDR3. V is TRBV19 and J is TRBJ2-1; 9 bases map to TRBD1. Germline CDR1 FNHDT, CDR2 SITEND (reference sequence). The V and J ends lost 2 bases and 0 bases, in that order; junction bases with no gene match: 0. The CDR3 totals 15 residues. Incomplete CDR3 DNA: TGTGCCAGCAGTATGACAGGGGGTAACTATGCT. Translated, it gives CASSMTGGNYA. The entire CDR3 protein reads CASSMTGGNYAEQFF.

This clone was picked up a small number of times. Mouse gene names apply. The CDR3 region is CASSPPGTGHYEQYF. The part of the CDR3 DNA that was read is TGTGCCAGCAGCCCCCCCGGGACAGGACACTAT. J is TRBJ2-7 and V is TRBV5; 8 bases line up with TRBD1. The read terminates 4 residues ahead of where the CDR3 ends, so the germline J gene completes it. The ends lost 4 bases at V and 3 bases at J; junction bases unmatched: 8. The CDR3 is made up of 15 amino acids. Germline assignment: CDR1 LGHNA and CDR2 YNLKQL (reference sequence).

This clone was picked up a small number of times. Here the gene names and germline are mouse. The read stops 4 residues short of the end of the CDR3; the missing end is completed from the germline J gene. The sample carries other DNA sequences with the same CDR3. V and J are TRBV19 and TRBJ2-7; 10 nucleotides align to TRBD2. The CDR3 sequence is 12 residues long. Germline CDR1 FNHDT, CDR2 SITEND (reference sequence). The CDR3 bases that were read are TGTGCCAGCAGGGGACTGGGGTAT. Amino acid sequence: CASRGLGY. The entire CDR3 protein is CASRGLGYEQYF.

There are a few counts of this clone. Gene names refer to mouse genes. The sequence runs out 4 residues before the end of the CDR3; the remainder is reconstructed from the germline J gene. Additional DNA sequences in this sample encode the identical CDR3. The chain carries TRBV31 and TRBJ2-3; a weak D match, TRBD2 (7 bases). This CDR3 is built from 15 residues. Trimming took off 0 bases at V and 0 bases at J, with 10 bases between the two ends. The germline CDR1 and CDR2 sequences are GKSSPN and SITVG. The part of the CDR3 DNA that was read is TGTGCCTGGAGTCTGGGGGGCTCTAGTGCAGAA. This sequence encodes CAWSLGGSSAE. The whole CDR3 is CAWSLGGSSAETLYF.